This T cell receptor beta chain originates from a study of shared clonotypes between healthy human individuals. On the study more broadly: Aged between 18 and 49, the donors were a couple of women and a few men.

Replicate PCRs run on unsorted PBMC used around 0.3 ug DNA, which was about 28,000 T cell genomes. Sequenced by immunoSEQ multiplex PCR; TCRdb stores in-frame clones only, minus some. Among about 510,000 clones listed, less than 85% were seen once. This CDR3 spans 15 amino acids. Germline V gene data show CDR1 as SGHRS and CDR2 as YFSETQ. Trimming stripped 0 bases from V and 4 bases from J, with 13 bases between. Sequences were obtained from PBMCs. The chain employs TRBV5-1 and TRBJ1-2; D remains ambiguous. The TCR was taken from a woman aged 40 to 50 in good health. Some clones in this sample may be carry-over from other donors' samples. CDR3 DNA: TGCGCCAGCAGCTTGGCAACAGCACCTAGCTATGGCTACACCTTC. Protein: CASSLATAPSYGYTF.